The clone carrying this T cell receptor beta chain was detected ten times or more. What it binds is not known. This record comes from a study of Graves' ophthalmopathy and Graves' hyperthyroidism. Study summary: The stable label applied to hyperthyroidism with no ophthalmopathy within 18 months of follow-up. Study-wide results and caveats: Most expanded clonotypes from thyroid (those above 0.001 frequency) were also found in blood.

J was trimmed by 1 base and V by 4 bases; bases with no gene match: 5. The CDR3 is 15 residues long. Germline V gives CDR1 SGHVS, CDR2 FQNEAQ. Amplified material comprised TCR beta CDR3 regions derived from RNA transcripts. RT-PCR in the first round used HTBI primers; a second-round multiplex PCR followed. MiXCR, applied by TCRdb to the multiplex PCR reads, yields one record per CDR3 protein. The table lists 580,000 or so distinct CDR3 sequences, 35% to 40% of them singletons. Sequenced material: peripheral blood or thyroid tissue (not recorded which). The chain couples TRBV7-8 to TRBJ2-7; TRBD2 matches at 9 bases. The TCR comes from an adult man with Graves' hyperthyroidism. Written as DNA, the CDR3 is TGTGCCAGCAGCTCTGAGCGGGGGGCTTCCTACGAGCAGTACTTC. Protein sequence: CASSSERGASYEQYF. Full variable domain (outside the CDR3, taken from reference TRBV7-8 and TRBJ2-7): GAGVSQSPRYKVAKRGQDVALRCDPISGHVSLFWYQQALGQGPEFLTYFQNEAQLDKSGLPSDRFFAERPEGSVSTLKIQRTQQEDSAVYLCASSSERGASYEQYFGPGTRLTVT.